Listed here are 11 T cell receptor beta chains from one sample, sequenced in a study of vaccination and CD4 T cells after COVID-19 (dated 2022 in TCRdb). The library was generated by PCR. Sequencing relied on an Illumina iSeq 100. At the Johns Hopkins FTIC core, DNA from the cultured CD4+ T cells underwent TCR sequencing with the Oncomine TCR Beta short-read assay. The public reads were run again by TCRdb, first through fastp at Q25 and then through MiXCR, and only productive beta chains were kept. Each CDR3 protein appears once, grouped with its most common genes and DNA. For this sample there are about 7,800 distinct CDR3 sequences; roughly 38% appear just once. The ten largest clonotypes hold around 20% of the sample. Antigens of these TCRs are unknown. The treatment or condition tag for this specimen amounts to: approximately 10-day PBMC culture with coronavirus spike peptide pools or control peptides (ViraFEST assay). CD4+ T cells from unexposed donors were collected before the COVID-19 pandemic (2011-2018).

The sequencing sample was made of CD4+ T cells from blood, cultured in vitro. Receptors originate from a human donor in good health.

The rearrangement links TRBV5-1 to TRBJ1-1, with D possibly matching TRBD1 (5 bases). From germline, CDR1 is SGHRS and CDR2 YFSETQ. This CDR3 spans 15 amino acids. V dropped 0 bases and J dropped 5 bases, with 14 bases sitting between them. The DNA of the CDR3 is TGCGCCAGCAGCTTGGGGGGAACAGGAGGGACTGAAGCTTTCTTT. It is translated as CASSLGGTGGTEAFF.

V usage is TRBV20-1 and J usage is TRBJ1-1, with a possible D match to TRBD1 (5 bases). The CDR3 is 15 amino acids. Germline V gene lookup returns CDR1 DFQATT and CDR2 SNEGSKA (reference sequence). The V end lost 1 base, the J end lost 3 bases, and 15 bases lay between the germline ends. The CDR3 reads CSARGGGYGDTEAFF. The CDR3 nucleotides read TGCAGTGCTAGAGGGGGCGGGTACGGAGACACTGAAGCTTTCTTT.

A few counts support this clonotype. The chain recombines TRBV6-2 or TRBV6-3 with TRBJ1-2, with a weak D call TRBD1 (5 bases). V was pared by 5 bases and J by 9 bases, with 13 bases between. The germline CDR1 and CDR2 sequences are MNHEY and SVGEGT. The CDR3 is made up of 12 amino acids. The CDR3 DNA reads TGTGCCAGCAGTCGCCAGGGTTTACGCTACACCTTC. It yields the protein CASSRQGLRYTF.

The count of this clonotype is one. This rearrangement joins TRBV11-2 to TRBJ1-1; D is unresolved. CDR1 SGHAT and CDR2 FQNNGV come from the germline V gene. The CDR3 runs to 16 residues. V was trimmed by 3 bases and J by 0 bases, leaving 14 bases between them. CDR3: CASSFPRQGMNTEAFF. CDR3 DNA: TGTGCCAGCAGCTTTCCCCGCCAAGGAATGAACACTGAAGCTTTCTTT. Based on the CDR3 plus reference TRBV11-2 and TRBJ1-1, the full variable domain is EAGVAQSPRYKIIEKRQSVAFWCNPISGHATLYWYQQILGQGPKLLIQFQNNGVVDDSQLPKDRFSAERLKGVDSTLKIQPAKLEDSAVYLCASSFPRQGMNTEAFFGQGTRLTVV.

The chain uses TRBV27 and TRBJ2-3; 9 bases map to TRBD2. The CDR3 is made up of 15 amino acids. Trimming removed 8 bases from V and 2 bases from J; junction bases left unmatched: 8. Germline loops: CDR1 MNHEY, CDR2 SMNVEV (reference sequence). CDR3 residues: CASSFSGGATDTQYF. In DNA, the CDR3 is TGTGCCAGCTCATTTAGCGGGGGAGCCACAGATACGCAGTATTTT.

The rearrangement uses TRBV6-4 and TRBJ2-2, with no clear D. Germline-derived CDR1 and CDR2 are MRHNA and SNTAGT. V lost 2 bases to trimming and J lost 6 bases, with 10 bases between them. This CDR3 has 14 amino acids. CDR3 sequence reads: CASSDGQSAGELFF. The DNA of the CDR3 is TGTGCCAGCAGTGACGGGCAATCAGCCGGGGAGCTGTTTTTT.

The chain joins TRBV6-5 to TRBJ2-7; D assignment may be TRBD1 or TRBD2 (7 bases each). Trimming took 0 bases from V and 2 from J, leaving 14 bases between them. The germline V gene encodes CDR1 MNHEY and CDR2 SVGAGI. CDR3 length: 16 residues. The CDR3 coding sequence is TGTGCCAGCAGTTACTCACGGGGAGGGGGCCCCTACGAGCAGTACTTC. Protein sequence: CASSYSRGGGPYEQYF.

The chain combines TRBV21-1 with TRBJ2-7; the tabulated D call, TRBD2, remains unverified against the DNA. TRBV21-1 is annotated as a pseudogene. CDR3 length: 16 residues. CDR3 sequence (DNA): TGTGCCAGCAGCAAAGATACTAGCGGGAGTGTCTACGAGCAGTACTTC. This sequence encodes CASSKDTSGSVYEQYF.

The chain links TRBV10-3 to TRBJ2-3, with 11 bases that match TRBD1. CDR3 length: 15 amino acids. The V gene's germline CDR1 is ENHRY and CDR2 SYGVKD. V was clipped by 7 bases and J by 3 bases; unmatched bases: 6. CDR3 nucleotides: TGTGCCATCACAAATGGACAGGGGGCAACAGATACGCAGTATTTT. Translating it yields CAITNGQGATDTQYF.

The chain employs TRBV24-1 and TRBJ2-2; the match to TRBD2 covers 8 bases. The J segment lost 3 bases and the V segment lost 7 bases, leaving 6 bases of the junction unmatched. The CDR3 runs to 15 residues. Looked up from germline, CDR1 is KGHDR and CDR2 is SFDVKD. The CDR3, as DNA: TGTGCCACCAGCCTCGGGGGGGGCGACACCGGGGAGCTGTTTTTT. Its protein product is CATSLGGGDTGELFF.

V gene TRBV25-1 combines with J gene TRBJ1-5, with D uncertain. CDR3 length equals 14 residues. Trimming took 4 bases from V and 2 from J, leaving 9 bases between them. Germline CDR1 and CDR2: MGHDK and SYGVNS. CDR3 protein: CASSASGGNQPQHF. CDR3 in DNA: TGTGCCAGCAGTGCCAGTGGAGGCAATCAGCCCCAGCATTTT.